These 19 T cell receptor beta chains came from one sample sequenced in a study of cytomegalovirus exposure and HLA in healthy donors. A multiplex PCR was run with 60 Vbeta primers and 13 Jbeta primers. TCRdb keeps only in-frame clones here, not all; method: immunoSEQ multiplex PCR. The table shows 200,000 or so clones, with roughly 80% occurring only once. The sequenced sample was PBMCs. The origin of the receptors is a woman younger than 45 in good health and CMV-seropositive.

This rearrangement joins TRBV7-2 to TRBJ1-5; D gene ambiguous. The CDR3 runs to 15 residues. The V and J ends lost 5 bases and 4 bases respectively, with 15 bases between them. Looked up from germline, CDR1 is SGHTA and CDR2 is FQGNSA. In DNA, the CDR3 is TGTGCCAGCAGCCCAACAAGGGAGGGTAATCAGCCCCAGCATTTT. Translation: CASSPTREGNQPQHF.

The chain has TRBV11-2 and TRBJ2-1, with 8 positions matching TRBD1. The J segment lost 9 bases and the V segment lost 5 bases, leaving 6 bases of the junction unmatched. CDR3 length: 13 residues. Germline values: CDR1 SGHAT, CDR2 FQNNGV. CDR3 loop: CASSPDRVGEQFF. CDR3 nucleotides: TGTGCCAGCAGCCCGGACAGGGTCGGTGAGCAGTTCTTC.

The J gene is TRBJ1-5, the V gene TRBV7-2; D uncertain. The germline gives CDR1 SGHTA, CDR2 FQGNSA. There are 13 residues in the CDR3. V lost 1 base, J lost 6 bases, and 7 bases lay in between. The CDR3 protein is CASSLDRFQPQHF. The DNA for the CDR3 is TGTGCCAGCAGCTTAGACAGATTTCAGCCCCAGCATTTT.

This clone was seen only once. V gene TRBV28 combines with J gene TRBJ1-1; 9 bases align to TRBD1. Germline V gene sequence: CDR1 MDHEN, CDR2 SYDVKM. After removal of 6 bases from V and 4 bases from J, the junction contained 9 bases not matched to a gene. This CDR3 is 15 amino acids long. The CDR3 protein is CASRREQGARTEAFF. CDR3 nucleotides: TGTGCCAGCAGGCGAGAACAGGGGGCGCGCACTGAAGCTTTCTTT.

The chain combines TRBV18 with TRBJ1-4, with D possibly being TRBD1 (5 bases). The CDR3 is made up of 14 amino acids. V lost 1 base, J lost 7 bases, and 10 bases lay in between. CDR1 and CDR2 from the germline V gene are KGHSH and LQKENI. The CDR3 is CASSPQGYGEKLFF. CDR3 bases: TGTGCCAGCTCACCACAGGGGTACGGTGAAAAACTGTTTTTT.

The chain couples TRBV5-5 to TRBJ1-2, with 8 bases lining up with TRBD1. The CDR3 totals 17 residues. V lost 0 bases, J lost 2 bases, and 9 bases stayed unmatched. The germline CDR1 and CDR2 sequences are SGHKS and YYEKEE (reference sequence). The CDR3 nucleotides read TGTGCCAGCAGCTTGGTATGGGGACAGGCCTCGAACTATGGCTACACCTTC. Protein product: CASSLVWGQASNYGYTF.

The V and J genes are TRBV1 and TRBJ1-1; TRBD1, the table's D call, was not compared with the DNA. TRBV1 is given as a pseudogene. The CDR3 has 10 amino acids. In nucleotides, the CDR3 is TGCACCAGCAGTACAGGTGAAGCTTTCTTT. This codes for CTSSTGEAFF.

The gene calls are TRBV7-9 and TRBJ1-1, with D possibly being TRBD1 (6 bases). In germline, CDR1 is SEHNR, CDR2 FQNEAQ (reference sequence). V lost 6 bases and J 2 bases, leaving 13 bases between the germline ends. The CDR3 runs 14 residues. CDR3 in amino acids: CASSSKTGNTEAFF. In DNA, the CDR3 is TGTGCCAGCAGTTCAAAGACAGGCAACACTGAAGCTTTCTTT.

This clone was observed once. The rearrangement links TRBV29-1 to TRBJ2-7; 8 nucleotides line up with TRBD2. Trimming removed 7 bases from V and 7 bases from J; junction bases left unmatched: 6. This CDR3 is built from 11 residues. Germline CDR1 SQVTM, CDR2 ANQGSEA. The CDR3 loop is CSAGLAGEQYF. CDR3 nucleotide sequence: TGCAGCGCTGGACTAGCTGGGGAGCAGTACTTC.

The gene calls are TRBV7-9 and TRBJ2-4; the D gene is possibly TRBD1 (7 bases). The germline CDR1 and CDR2 sequences are SEHNR and FQNEAQ (reference sequence). This CDR3 has 18 amino acids. V was clipped by 5 bases and J by 0 bases, with 20 bases between them. The CDR3, as DNA: TGTGCCAGCAGCCAGTTTGGCGGGACAGTACTAGCCAAAAACATTCAGTACTTC. Translation: CASSQFGGTVLAKNIQYF.

V is TRBV4-2 and J is TRBJ2-7; TRBD1 aligns across 9 bases. Germline-derived CDR1 and CDR2 are LGHNA and YNFKEQ. The CDR3 contains 15 residues. V lost 2 bases and J lost 3; bases outside the gene matches: 5. The CDR3 protein is CASSQHRDRDYEQYF. CDR3 DNA: TGTGCCAGCAGCCAACACCGGGACAGGGACTACGAGCAGTACTTC.

V and J are TRBV11-3 and TRBJ1-2, with 10 bases identical to TRBD1. CDR3 length equals 17 residues. The germline V gene has CDR1 SGHNT and CDR2 YENEEA. The ends lost 4 bases at V and 4 bases at J; junction bases unmatched: 12. The CDR3 is CASSWPTGGLGLYGYTF. In DNA form, the CDR3 reads TGTGCCAGCAGCTGGCCGACAGGGGGCTTGGGTCTCTATGGCTACACCTTC. The full variable domain, rest sourced from reference TRBV11-3 and TRBJ1-2, is EAGVVQSPRYKIIEKKQPVAFWCNPISGHNTLYWYLQNLGQGPELLIRYENEEAVDDSQLPKDRFSAERLKGVDSTLKIQPAELGDSAVYLCASSWPTGGLGLYGYTFGSGTRLTVV.

CDR3: CASSSSRDYINEQFF. CDR3 coding DNA: TGTGCCAGCAGCTCCTCCCGGGACTATATCAATGAGCAGTTCTTC. The chain uses TRBV7-9 and TRBJ2-1, with 7 bases aligning to TRBD2. This CDR3 contains 15 residues. Germline CDR1 SEHNR, CDR2 FQNEAQ (reference sequence). Trimming cost V 4 bases and J 6 bases; bases outside gene matches: 9.

The chain combines TRBV28 with TRBJ1-1; tentatively, D is TRBD1 (6 bases). Germline V gives CDR1 MDHEN, CDR2 SYDVKM. This CDR3 spans 13 amino acids. Trimming took off 8 bases at V and 5 bases at J, with 15 bases between the two ends. The CDR3 DNA reads as TGTGCCAGCGTTCCCCAAAGGGGGACTGAAGCTTTCTTT. The encoded protein is CASVPQRGTEAFF.

The count of this clone is one. This chain connects TRBV10-3 to TRBJ2-5; the D gene is possibly TRBD2 (6 bases). The CDR3 extends over 13 amino acids. The V gene lost 3 bases and the J gene lost 3 bases, with 8 bases spanning the gap. Germline lookup yields CDR1 ENHRY and CDR2 SYGVKD. The CDR3 nucleotides read TGTGCCATCAGTGACAGGAGGGAAGAGACCCAGTACTTC. It codes for CAISDRREETQYF.

The chain employs TRBV10-3 and TRBJ1-5; 12 bases are shared with TRBD1. This CDR3 spans 14 amino acids. V shed 6 bases and J 5 bases; nucleotides not matched to a gene: 2. Germline CDR1 is ENHRY and CDR2 is SYGVKD. The CDR3 sequence is CAIRGDRGHQPQHF. CDR3 nucleotides: TGTGCCATCAGGGGGGACAGGGGGCATCAGCCCCAGCATTTT.

The gene calls are TRBV27 and TRBJ1-1; TRBD1 matches at 7 bases. The CDR3 has 15 amino acids. V trimming: 5 bases; J trimming: 2 bases; junction bases outside the gene matches: 8. Per the germline V gene, CDR1 is MNHEY and CDR2 is SMNVEV (reference sequence). Here the CDR3 DNA reads TGTGCCAGCAGTACCGGACAGGTTACTAACACTGAAGCTTTCTTT. This sequence encodes CASSTGQVTNTEAFF.

The V gene is TRBV18, the J gene TRBJ2-7; 7 nucleotides agree with TRBD1. Trimming took 2 bases from V and 4 from J; bases not matched to a gene: 5. CDR3 size: 14 residues. The germline V gene encodes CDR1 KGHSH and CDR2 LQKENI. In DNA form, the CDR3 reads TGTGCCAGCTCACCAGAGACAGGGATGTACGAGCAGTACTTC. Translating it yields CASSPETGMYEQYF.

The chain is built from TRBV29-1 and TRBJ2-5, with 8 bases identical to TRBD2. CDR1 SQVTM and CDR2 ANQGSEA come from the germline V gene. The CDR3 spans 16 residues. With 6 bases clipped from V and 4 bases from J, the junction kept 16 bases outside the gene matches. CDR3 in amino acids: CSVPIWAGGLRETQYF. DNA of the CDR3: TGCAGCGTCCCCATATGGGCGGGGGGCCTCCGAGAGACCCAGTACTTC.